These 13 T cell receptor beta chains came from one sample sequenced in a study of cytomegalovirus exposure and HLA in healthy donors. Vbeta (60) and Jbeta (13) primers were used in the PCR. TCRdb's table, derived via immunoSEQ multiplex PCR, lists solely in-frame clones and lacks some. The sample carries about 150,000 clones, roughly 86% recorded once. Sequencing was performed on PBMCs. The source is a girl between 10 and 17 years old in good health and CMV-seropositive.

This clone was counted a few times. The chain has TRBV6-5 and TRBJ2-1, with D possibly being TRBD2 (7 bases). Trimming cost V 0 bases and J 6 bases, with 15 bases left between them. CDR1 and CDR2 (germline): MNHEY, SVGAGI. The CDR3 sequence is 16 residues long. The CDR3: CASSYSIRGGSNEQFF. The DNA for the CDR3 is TGTGCCAGCAGTTACTCGATACGCGGGGGCTCCAATGAGCAGTTCTTC.

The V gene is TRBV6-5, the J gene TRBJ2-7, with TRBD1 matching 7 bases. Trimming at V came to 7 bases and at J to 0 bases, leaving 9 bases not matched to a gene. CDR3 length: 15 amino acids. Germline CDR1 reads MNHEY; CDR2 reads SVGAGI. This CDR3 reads CASKRGQASSYEQYF. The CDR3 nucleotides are TGTGCCAGCAAAAGAGGACAGGCAAGCTCCTACGAGCAGTACTTC.

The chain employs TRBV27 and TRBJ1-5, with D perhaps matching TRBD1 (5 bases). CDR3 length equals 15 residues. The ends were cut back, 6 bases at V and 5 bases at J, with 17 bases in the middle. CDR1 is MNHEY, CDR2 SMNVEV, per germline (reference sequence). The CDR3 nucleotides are TGTGCCAGCAGAAAAAGGGACTCTGTGGATCAGCCCCAGCATTTT. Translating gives CASRKRDSVDQPQHF.

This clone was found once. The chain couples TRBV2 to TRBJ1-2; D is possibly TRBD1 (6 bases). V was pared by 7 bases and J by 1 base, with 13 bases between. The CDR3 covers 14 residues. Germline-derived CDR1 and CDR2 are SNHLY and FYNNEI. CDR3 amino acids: CASTADSFNYGYTF. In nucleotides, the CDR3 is TGTGCCAGCACCGCGGACAGTTTTAACTATGGCTACACCTTC.

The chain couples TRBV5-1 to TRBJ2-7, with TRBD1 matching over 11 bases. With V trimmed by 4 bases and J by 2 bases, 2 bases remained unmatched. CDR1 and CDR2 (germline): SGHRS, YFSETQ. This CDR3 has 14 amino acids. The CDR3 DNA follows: TGCGCCAGCAGCCGGACAGGGGGCCCCTACGAGCAGTACTTC. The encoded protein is CASSRTGGPYEQYF.

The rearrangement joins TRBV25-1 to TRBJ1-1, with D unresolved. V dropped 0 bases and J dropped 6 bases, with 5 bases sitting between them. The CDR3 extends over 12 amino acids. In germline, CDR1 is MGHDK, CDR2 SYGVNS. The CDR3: CASSEYPAEAFF. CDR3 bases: TGTGCCAGCAGTGAATATCCGGCTGAAGCTTTCTTT. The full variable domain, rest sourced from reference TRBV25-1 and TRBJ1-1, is EADIYQTPRYLVIGTGKKITLECSQTMGHDKMYWYQQDPGMELHLIHYSYGVNSTEKGDLSSESTVSRIRTEHFPLTLESARPSHTSQYLCASSEYPAEAFFGQGTRLTVV.

The CDR3 nucleotides are TGTGCCAGTAGCATTTTCTATGGCTACACCTTC. This sequence encodes CASSIFYGYTF. The J gene is TRBJ1-2, the V gene TRBV19; D gene ambiguous. From germline, CDR1 is LNHDA and CDR2 SQIVND (reference sequence). The V end lost 6 bases, the J end lost 4 bases, and 6 bases lay between the germline ends. The CDR3 has 11 amino acids.

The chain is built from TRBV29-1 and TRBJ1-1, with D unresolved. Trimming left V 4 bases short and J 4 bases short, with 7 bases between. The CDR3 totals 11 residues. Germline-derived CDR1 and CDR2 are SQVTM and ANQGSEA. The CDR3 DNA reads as TGCAGCGTTGGTGAGGGCACTGAAGCTTTCTTT. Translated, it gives CSVGEGTEAFF.

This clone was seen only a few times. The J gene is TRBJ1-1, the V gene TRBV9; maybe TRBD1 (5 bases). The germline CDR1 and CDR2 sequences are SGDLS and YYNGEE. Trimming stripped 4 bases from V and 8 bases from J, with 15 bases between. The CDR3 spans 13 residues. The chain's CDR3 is CASSPRWGGEAFF. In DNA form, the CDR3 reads TGTGCCAGCAGCCCCCGGTGGGGGGGGGAAGCTTTCTTT.

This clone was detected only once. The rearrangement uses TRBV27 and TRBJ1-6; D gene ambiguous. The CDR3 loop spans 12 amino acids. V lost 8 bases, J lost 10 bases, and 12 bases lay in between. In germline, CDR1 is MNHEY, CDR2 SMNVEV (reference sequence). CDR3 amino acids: CASASQRSPLHF. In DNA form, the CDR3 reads TGTGCCAGCGCCTCCCAGAGGTCACCCCTCCACTTT.

The CDR3 here is CASSGVVGKGGSTEAFF. The CDR3 DNA reads as TGTGCCAGCAGTGGGGTAGTTGGCAAAGGGGGCAGCACTGAAGCTTTCTTT. The chain recombines TRBV25-1 with TRBJ1-1; 7 positions match TRBD1. The CDR3 loop spans 17 amino acids. V shed 4 bases, J shed 4 bases, and the junction held 15 bases outside the gene matches. The germline CDR1 and CDR2 sequences are MGHDK and SYGVNS.

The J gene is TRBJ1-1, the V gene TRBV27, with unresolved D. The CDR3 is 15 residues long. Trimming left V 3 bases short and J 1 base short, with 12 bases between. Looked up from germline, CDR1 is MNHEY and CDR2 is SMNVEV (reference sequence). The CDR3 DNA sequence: TGTGCCAGCAGTTTCGTGGCCGGAGGGAACACTGAAGCTTTCTTT. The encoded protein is CASSFVAGGNTEAFF.

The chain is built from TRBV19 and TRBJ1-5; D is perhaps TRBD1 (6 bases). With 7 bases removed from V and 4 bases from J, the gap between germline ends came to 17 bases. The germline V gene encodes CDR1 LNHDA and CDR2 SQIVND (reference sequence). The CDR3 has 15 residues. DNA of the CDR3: TGTGCCAGTACCTTGCTACAGGGATTAAATCAGCCCCAGCATTTT. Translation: CASTLLQGLNQPQHF.